The 27 T cell receptor beta chains given below trace back to one sample, sequenced in a study of blood T cell repertoires in COVID-19. Measured with immunoSEQ multiplex PCR; TCRdb has only the in-frame clones, and not every one. The sample lists 100,000 to 150,000 clones, roughly four fifths occurring once. The material sequenced was peripheral blood. These receptors all come from a man aged 40-49 years with active or convalescent COVID-19.

This clone was observed once. This chain connects TRBV27 to TRBJ1-4; 11 nucleotides line up with TRBD1. The V segment lost 5 bases and the J segment 5 bases; nucleotides outside the gene matches: 4. This CDR3 is 15 amino acids long. Germline loops: CDR1 MNHEY, CDR2 SMNVEV (reference sequence). The CDR3 is CASSLGTGGNEKLFF. CDR3 bases: TGTGCCAGCAGTCTCGGGACAGGGGGAAATGAAAAACTGTTTTTT.

The chain uses TRBV27 and TRBJ1-1; a possible D gene is TRBD1 (5 bases). With 5 bases removed from V and 1 base from J, the gap between germline ends came to 11 bases. CDR1 is MNHEY, CDR2 SMNVEV, per germline (reference sequence). This CDR3 comprises 14 residues. DNA for the CDR3: TGTGCCAGCAGTCGCAGGGTAGGGAACACTGAAGCTTTCTTT. As protein: CASSRRVGNTEAFF.

This chain connects TRBV6-5 to TRBJ2-7; 7 bases are shared with TRBD1. V was clipped by 7 bases and J by 1 base; unmatched bases: 7. The CDR3 loop spans 14 amino acids. Germline lookup yields CDR1 MNHEY and CDR2 SVGAGI. CDR3 DNA sequence: TGTGCCAGCACATCGACAGGGTCTTCCTACGAGCAGTACTTC. The encoded protein is CASTSTGSSYEQYF.

V gene TRBV7-6 combines with J gene TRBJ2-5; 15 nucleotides match TRBD2. Germline-derived CDR1 and CDR2 are SGHVS and FNYEAQ. V shed 4 bases and J 4 bases; nucleotides not matched to a gene: 4. There are 16 residues in the CDR3. Here the CDR3 reads CASSSRTSGGAETQYF. In DNA form, the CDR3 reads TGTGCCAGCAGCTCCCGGACTAGCGGGGGGGCAGAGACCCAGTACTTC.

The rearrangement joins TRBV5-4 to TRBJ2-5, with 7 bases matching TRBD2. Germline values: CDR1 SGHNT, CDR2 YYREEE (reference sequence). J lost 4 bases, V lost 3 bases, and 12 bases had no gene match. The CDR3 is made up of 16 amino acids. The CDR3 reads CASSSVTRTGGETQYF. CDR3 in DNA: TGTGCCAGCAGCTCCGTAACAAGGACGGGAGGAGAGACCCAGTACTTC.

The rearrangement uses TRBV29-1 and TRBJ2-7; the match to TRBD1 covers 9 bases. This CDR3 is built from 14 residues. Trimming at V came to 2 bases and at J to 5 bases, leaving 7 bases not matched to a gene. Germline V gene sequence: CDR1 SQVTM, CDR2 ANQGSEA. As DNA, the CDR3 is TGCAGCGTTGAACATGCGGACAGGGGCAACGAGCAGTACTTC. This sequence encodes CSVEHADRGNEQYF.

The chain uses TRBV18 and TRBJ2-5, with D perhaps matching TRBD1 (6 bases). CDR3 size: 13 residues. CDR1 and CDR2 (germline): KGHSH, LQKENI. Trimming removed 6 bases at V and 2 bases at J, with 10 bases between. CDR3 DNA sequence: TGTGCCAGCTCCCCAGGGGCGCAAGAGACCCAGTACTTC. Translated, it gives CASSPGAQETQYF.

This clone appeared a few times. The J gene is TRBJ1-5, the V gene TRBV12-3 or TRBV12-4; D gene uncertain. The CDR3 extends over 13 amino acids. Trimming pared 5 bases from V and 6 bases from J, leaving 11 bases between. The CDR3 DNA reads TGTGCCAGCAGTAGAGGAGTGGGTCAGCCCCAGCATTTT. Encoded protein: CASSRGVGQPQHF.

The sample holds a few counts of this clone. The chain employs TRBV19 and TRBJ1-5, with D possibly matching TRBD1 (6 bases). V lost 9 bases, J lost 0 bases, and 18 bases lay in between. Germline values: CDR1 LNHDA, CDR2 SQIVND (reference sequence). This CDR3 has 16 amino acids. The CDR3 is CASQAGAAYSNQPQHF. For the CDR3, the DNA is TGTGCCAGCCAAGCGGGGGCCGCCTATAGCAATCAGCCCCAGCATTTT.

V is TRBV4-3 and J is TRBJ1-2, with unresolved D. The length of the CDR3 is 14 residues. V was cut by 0 bases and J by 8 bases, with 13 bases left in between. CDR1 and CDR2 from the germline V gene are LGHNA and YSLEER. The CDR3 nucleotides are TGCGCCAGCAGCCAAGACGCAACCATTCGGGGCTACACCTTC. Its translation: CASSQDATIRGYTF.

This chain uses TRBV5-6 with TRBJ1-5; 8 bases align to TRBD1. This CDR3 contains 14 residues. Unmatched junction bases numbered 8, after V lost 3 bases and J lost 9 bases. CDR1 and CDR2 from the germline V gene are SGHDT and YYEEEE. The DNA of the CDR3 is TGTGCCAGCAGCTCACAGGGGGGTCCATCGCCCCAGCATTTT. It specifies CASSSQGGPSPQHF.

Only a few counts were recorded for this clone. The chain links TRBV19 to TRBJ1-4, with a possible D match to TRBD1 (6 bases). The length of the CDR3 is 11 residues. Germline V gene lookup returns CDR1 LNHDA and CDR2 SQIVND (reference sequence). V lost 8 bases, J lost 12 bases, and 13 bases lay in between. DNA of the CDR3: TGTGCCAGTGCCAACAGGGCTCAACTGTTTTTT. Amino acid sequence: CASANRAQLFF.

This clone occurred once. The chain employs TRBV5-1 and TRBJ1-1; D perhaps matches TRBD1 (5 bases). Trimming pared 5 bases from V and 0 bases from J, leaving 11 bases between. This CDR3 is built from 14 residues. Germline V gene sequence: CDR1 SGHRS, CDR2 YFSETQ. The CDR3: CASRVGGMNTEAFF. CDR3 DNA: TGCGCCAGCAGGGTCGGGGGTATGAACACTGAAGCTTTCTTT.

This chain joins TRBV6-1 and TRBJ1-5; unclear D gene. Trimming left V 0 bases short and J 3 bases short, with 9 bases between. The germline CDR1 and CDR2 sequences are MNHNS and SASEGT. This CDR3 region has 15 residues. CDR3 DNA: TGTGCCAGCAGTGAAGCGGTGGCAAACAATCAGCCCCAGCATTTT. It encodes CASSEAVANNQPQHF.

This clone has a handful of counts. Here the CDR3 reads CASSRQGREQYF. The CDR3 DNA reads as TGTGCCAGTAGTAGACAGGGGCGGGAGCAGTACTTC. The chain uses TRBV19 and TRBJ2-7, with 8 bases lining up with TRBD1. V lost 4 bases, J lost 7 bases, and 3 bases stayed unmatched. The CDR3 extends over 12 amino acids. Germline CDR1 is LNHDA and CDR2 is SQIVND (reference sequence).

This chain connects TRBV18 to TRBJ2-7, with 11 bases identical to TRBD1. The CDR3 sequence is 14 residues long. Germline V lookup: CDR1 KGHSH, CDR2 LQKENI. V shed 5 bases, J shed 6 bases, and the junction held 6 bases outside the gene matches. The CDR3 spells CASSLDRGLSEQYF. In nucleotides, the CDR3 is TGTGCCAGCTCATTGGACAGGGGGCTTTCCGAGCAGTACTTC.

The DNA of the CDR3 is TGTGCCAGCAGCTTAGGGGTGAGGGCAGACCTGCATAATTCACCCCTCCACTTT. As protein: CASSLGVRADLHNSPLHF. The V and J genes are TRBV7-8 and TRBJ1-6, with D uncertain. Germline lookup yields CDR1 SGHVS and CDR2 FQNEAQ. This CDR3 has 18 residues. V dropped 1 base and J dropped 5 bases, with 18 bases sitting between them.

This rearrangement joins TRBV19 to TRBJ1-3, with TRBD1 matching 12 bases. This CDR3 has 17 residues. CDR1 and CDR2 from the germline V gene are LNHDA and SQIVND (reference sequence). V lost 4 bases, J lost 3 bases, and 7 bases stayed unmatched. The CDR3 bases are TGTGCCAGTAGTAAAAAGGGACAGGGGGCGAATGGAAACACCATATATTTT. Its protein is CASSKKGQGANGNTIYF.

J is TRBJ2-2 and V is TRBV7-3; possibly TRBD1 for D (6 bases). Germline V gives CDR1 SGHTA, CDR2 FQGTGA. The CDR3 consists of 16 residues. Deletions cut 4 bases from V and 1 base from J, with 13 bases between. CDR3 loop: CASSSIGTLNTGELFF. CDR3 nucleotide sequence: TGTGCCAGCAGCTCGATTGGGACACTGAACACCGGGGAGCTGTTTTTT.

The genes are TRBV5-6 and TRBJ1-4; 9 bases align to TRBD1. Germline assignment: CDR1 SGHDT and CDR2 YYEEEE. The CDR3 runs to 15 residues. V lost 0 bases to trimming and J lost 8 bases; unmatched junction nucleotides: 5. The DNA for the CDR3 is TGTGCCAGCAGCTTGGTTACAGGGGGCGTGGAAAAACTGTTTTTT. Protein product: CASSLVTGGVEKLFF.

The chain couples TRBV5-4 to TRBJ2-5; 7 bases are shared with TRBD2. After removal of 6 bases from V and 1 base from J, the junction contained 12 bases not matched to a gene. This CDR3 region has 16 residues. In germline, CDR1 is SGHNT, CDR2 YYREEE (reference sequence). As DNA, the CDR3 is TGTGCCAGCACCCGGGGGGAGATGGGCTTCCAAGAGACCCAGTACTTC. Its protein is CASTRGEMGFQETQYF.

This clone showed up just once. This chain uses TRBV7-2 with TRBJ2-3, with 7 bases lining up with TRBD1. Unmatched junction bases numbered 5, after V lost 5 bases and J lost 3 bases. The CDR3 is made up of 14 amino acids. The V gene's germline CDR1 is SGHTA and CDR2 FQGNSA. For the CDR3, the DNA is TGTGCCAGCAGCCCGTGGGGACAGACAGATACGCAGTATTTT. This translates into CASSPWGQTDTQYF. The variable domain in full, with the rest retrieved from reference TRBV7-2 and TRBJ2-3, is GAGVSQSPSNKVTEKGKDVELRCDPISGHTALYWYRQSLGQGLEFLIYFQGNSAPDKSGLPSDRFSAERTGGSVSTLTIQRTQQEDSAVYLCASSPWGQTDTQYFGPGTRLTVL.

This sequence joins TRBV3-1 (or the pseudogene TRBV3-2) and TRBJ2-7, with 7 positions matching TRBD1. CDR1 is LGHDT, CDR2 YNNKEL, per germline (reference sequence). The V segment lost 1 base and the J segment 5 bases; nucleotides outside the gene matches: 17. The CDR3 runs to 18 residues. CDR3: CASSQAQAFGRGSDEQYF. CDR3 in DNA: TGTGCCAGCAGCCAAGCGCAGGCGTTTGGCAGGGGGTCCGACGAGCAGTACTTC.

The J gene is TRBJ1-1, the V gene TRBV11-2, with a weak D call TRBD1 (5 bases). This CDR3 contains 15 residues. Germline lookup yields CDR1 SGHAT and CDR2 FQNNGV. Trimming left V 5 bases short and J 0 bases short, with 13 bases between. CDR3 DNA: TGTGCCAGCAGCAGGGTTGGGACTCTGAACACTGAAGCTTTCTTT. It codes for CASSRVGTLNTEAFF.

The count of this clone is one. The rearrangement joins TRBV9 to TRBJ2-5; 7 bases line up with TRBD2. Trimming cost V 1 base and J 4 bases; bases outside gene matches: 4. Germline V gives CDR1 SGDLS, CDR2 YYNGEE. This CDR3 is built from 14 residues. CDR3 nucleotide sequence: TGTGCCAGCAGCGTACTGGGAGGGCGAGAGACCCAGTACTTC. This translates into CASSVLGGRETQYF.

This clone was recorded a few times. This specimen includes other DNA sequences encoding the same CDR3. V usage is TRBV20-1 and J usage is TRBJ1-2; D unresolved. This CDR3 is 11 amino acids long. V was cut by 0 bases and J by 5 bases, with 4 bases left in between. The germline V gene has CDR1 DFQATT and CDR2 SNEGSKA (reference sequence). The CDR3 here is CSARDSYGYTF. The DNA for the CDR3 is TGCAGTGCTAGAGATTCTTATGGCTACACCTTC.

The CDR3 region is CASSYSRQGGGNTIYF. In DNA, the CDR3 is TGTGCCAGCAGTTACTCAAGACAGGGAGGTGGAAACACCATATATTTT. The chain links TRBV6-5 to TRBJ1-3; TRBD1 matches at 7 bases. From germline, CDR1 is MNHEY and CDR2 SVGAGI. The V and J ends lost 0 bases and 3 bases, in that order; junction bases with no gene match: 5. The CDR3 is made up of 16 amino acids.